These 29 T cell receptor beta chains were sequenced from one sample in a study of PD-1 blockade in mismatch repair-deficient tumors. Measured with immunoSEQ multiplex PCR; TCRdb has only the in-frame clones, and not every one. Here the sample spans about 23,000 clones, under 85% being singletons. This specimen consisted of peripheral blood, obtained 12 weeks after starting pembrolizumab. The receptor set was obtained from an adult with mismatch repair-deficient cancer.

The chain couples TRBV6-5 to TRBJ1-1, with no clear D. CDR3 length: 11 amino acids. Germline CDR1 is MNHEY and CDR2 is SVGAGI. V was trimmed by 5 bases and J by 11 bases, leaving 12 bases between them. The CDR3: CASSGAESAFF. The CDR3, as DNA: TGTGCCAGCAGTGGCGCGGAGTCGGCTTTCTTT.

This clone was observed a few times. The rearrangement links TRBV7-8 to TRBJ2-1; 10 bases map to TRBD2. This CDR3 contains 18 residues. The germline V gene encodes CDR1 SGHVS and CDR2 FQNEAQ. V was pared by 0 bases and J by 7 bases, with 12 bases of the junction left unmatched. The CDR3 DNA follows: TGTGCCAGCAGCTTAGCGCTCGCTAGCGGGAGCCTAACAAATGAGCAGTTCTTC. Translating it yields CASSLALASGSLTNEQFF. Filled out from reference TRBV7-8 and TRBJ2-1, the complete variable domain reads GAGVSQSPRYKVAKRGQDVALRCDPISGHVSLFWYQQALGQGPEFLTYFQNEAQLDKSGLPSDRFFAERPEGSVSTLKIQRTQQEDSAVYLCASSLALASGSLTNEQFFGPGTRLTVL.

This sequence joins TRBV6-5 and TRBJ2-7, with D unresolved. Deletions cut 3 bases from V and 1 base from J, with 7 bases between. This CDR3 is 13 amino acids long. CDR1 and CDR2 from the germline V gene are MNHEY and SVGAGI. The CDR3 here is CASSYRVSYEQYF. Here the CDR3 DNA reads TGTGCCAGCAGTTATCGGGTTTCCTACGAGCAGTACTTC.

The chain has TRBV6-5 and TRBJ2-7, with 7 bases matching TRBD1. V shed 2 bases and J 3 bases; nucleotides not matched to a gene: 1. Germline V gene lookup returns CDR1 MNHEY and CDR2 SVGAGI. The CDR3 runs 13 residues. Here the CDR3 DNA reads TGTGCCAGCAGTTACCAGGGGGACTACGAGCAGTACTTC. Translation gives CASSYQGDYEQYF.

The chain joins TRBV4-1 to TRBJ2-1, with 7 bases lining up with TRBD1. Germline CDR1 is MGHRA and CDR2 is YSYEKL. The CDR3 spans 16 residues. The V gene end was trimmed by 1 base and the J gene end by 16 bases; junction bases not matched to a gene: 19. CDR3 amino acids: CASSQGLTSSQGERFF. CDR3 sequence (DNA): TGCGCCAGCAGCCAAGGTCTTACGAGCAGTCAGGGGGAGAGATTCTTC.

V is TRBV6-4 and J is TRBJ1-5, with 8 bases identical to TRBD1. CDR3 length equals 13 residues. Germline V gene sequence: CDR1 MRHNA, CDR2 SNTAGT. V shed 10 bases, J shed 4 bases, and the junction held 6 bases outside the gene matches. This chain's CDR3 is CATAQGANQPQHF. CDR3 bases: TGTGCCACCGCTCAGGGGGCGAATCAGCCCCAGCATTTT.

The sample holds a few counts of this clone. The rearrangement joins TRBV18 to TRBJ2-7; TRBD1 might be the D (5 bases). Trimming removed 3 bases from V and 2 bases from J, with 8 bases in between. Germline CDR1 KGHSH, CDR2 LQKENI. The length of the CDR3 is 13 residues. The CDR3: CASSPTAAYEQYF. The CDR3 DNA sequence: TGTGCCAGCTCACCGACAGCAGCCTACGAGCAGTACTTC.

This chain links TRBV4-2 with TRBJ2-7; 13 nucleotides agree with TRBD2. Losses at the gene ends were 0 bases for V and 1 base for J; bases not matched to a gene: 12. Per germline, CDR1 LGHNA and CDR2 YNFKEQ. CDR3 length: 20 amino acids. The CDR3: CASSQEGAGRTSGSSYEQYF. CDR3 in DNA: TGTGCCAGCAGCCAAGAAGGAGCAGGGAGGACTAGCGGGAGTTCCTACGAGCAGTACTTC.

The V and J genes are TRBV27 and TRBJ2-2; 9 bases map to TRBD2. CDR1 is MNHEY and CDR2 is SMNVEV in the germline V gene (reference sequence). This CDR3 has 17 amino acids. Losses at the gene ends were 4 bases for V and 1 base for J; bases not matched to a gene: 7. The CDR3 nucleotides are TGTGCCAGCAGTTATTTTAGCGGGAGTTTGAACACCGGGGAGCTGTTTTTT. This encodes CASSYFSGSLNTGELFF.

This chain connects TRBV10-3 to TRBJ2-1, with D unresolved. CDR1 and CDR2 (germline): ENHRY, SYGVKD. The CDR3 extends over 13 amino acids. Trimming left V 4 bases short and J 4 bases short, with 8 bases between. The CDR3: CAISVAAYNEQFF. DNA of the CDR3: TGTGCCATCAGTGTGGCGGCTTACAATGAGCAGTTCTTC.

This chain links TRBV5-6 with TRBJ2-3, with 8 bases that match TRBD2. Germline V gene lookup returns CDR1 SGHDT and CDR2 YYEEEE. This CDR3 has 17 amino acids. The J segment lost 6 bases and the V segment lost 1 base, leaving 13 bases of the junction unmatched. CDR3 in DNA: TGTGCCAGCAGCTTGAGAGGCCCTAGAGCGGGAGCTGATACGCAGTATTTT. Its translation is CASSLRGPRAGADTQYF.

V and J are TRBV7-8 and TRBJ1-1, with 9 bases lining up with TRBD1. With V trimmed by 3 bases and J by 4 bases, 6 bases remained unmatched. Per the germline V gene, CDR1 is SGHVS and CDR2 is FQNEAQ. The CDR3 loop spans 15 amino acids. CDR3 nucleotides: TGTGCCAGCAGCTTTTGGGGGGACAGGGTCACTGAAGCTTTCTTT. Its translation is CASSFWGDRVTEAFF.

The chain recombines TRBV7-8 with TRBJ2-3; TRBD1 aligns across 8 bases. After removal of 3 bases from V and 0 bases from J, the junction contained 2 bases not matched to a gene. Germline V gene sequence: CDR1 SGHVS, CDR2 FQNEAQ. This CDR3 is built from 15 residues. The CDR3 here is CASSLGQASTDTQYF. The CDR3 DNA reads as TGTGCCAGCAGCTTGGGACAGGCTAGCACAGATACGCAGTATTTT.

This clone was picked up a small number of times. The chain employs TRBV7-8 and TRBJ1-5, with D uncertain. Trimming cost V 7 bases and J 2 bases, with 18 bases left between them. The CDR3 has 16 amino acids. Germline V gene sequence: CDR1 SGHVS, CDR2 FQNEAQ. The CDR3 DNA follows: TGTGCCAGCAACCCCGGGCGGGTCATGGGCAATCAGCCCCAGCATTTT. Amino acid sequence: CASNPGRVMGNQPQHF.

The chain joins TRBV11-2 to TRBJ2-4, with a weak D call TRBD2 (5 bases). There are 19 residues in the CDR3. Per germline, CDR1 SGHAT and CDR2 FQNNGV. Trimming pared 1 base from V and 0 bases from J, leaving 19 bases between. The DNA for the CDR3 is TGTGCCAGCAGCTTAGGACTACGGACGGCTAGCCTAGCCAAAAACATTCAGTACTTC. Amino acid sequence: CASSLGLRTASLAKNIQYF.

The rearrangement joins TRBV6-6 to TRBJ2-1; either TRBD1 or TRBD2 may supply D (5 bases each). This CDR3 region has 15 residues. Per germline, CDR1 MNHNY and CDR2 SVGAGI (reference sequence). Trimming pared 6 bases from V and 5 bases from J, leaving 17 bases between. The CDR3 reads CASRFRDRADNEQFF. For the CDR3, the DNA is TGTGCCAGCAGATTCCGGGACCGAGCTGACAATGAGCAGTTCTTC.

The chain carries TRBV11-2 and TRBJ2-7; 9 bases are shared with TRBD2. Looked up from germline, CDR1 is SGHAT and CDR2 is FQNNGV. The CDR3 runs 18 residues. The J segment lost 3 bases and the V segment lost 1 base, leaving 13 bases of the junction unmatched. This CDR3 reads CASSLVGESGRSFYEQYF. As DNA, the CDR3 is TGTGCCAGCAGCTTAGTAGGGGAAAGCGGGAGGTCCTTCTACGAGCAGTACTTC. The whole variable domain, remainder taken from reference TRBV11-2 and TRBJ2-7, is EAGVAQSPRYKIIEKRQSVAFWCNPISGHATLYWYQQILGQGPKLLIQFQNNGVVDDSQLPKDRFSAERLKGVDSTLKIQPAKLEDSAVYLCASSLVGESGRSFYEQYFGPGTRLTVT.

This chain connects TRBV5-1 to TRBJ2-1, with a possible D match to TRBD2 (6 bases). The V end was cut by 1 base, the J end by 4 bases, with 12 bases between. CDR1 SGHRS and CDR2 YFSETQ come from the germline V gene. The CDR3 is 15 amino acids. This chain's CDR3 is CASSLRDSLYNEQFF. The CDR3, as DNA: TGCGCCAGCAGCTTGAGGGACTCACTATACAATGAGCAGTTCTTC.

V and J are TRBV28 and TRBJ2-2, with a possible D match to TRBD2 (5 bases). The ends were cut back, 3 bases at V and 4 bases at J, with 18 bases in the middle. Germline V gene lookup returns CDR1 MDHEN and CDR2 SYDVKM. The CDR3 totals 17 residues. CDR3 nucleotides: TGTGCCAGCAGTTTGAGGGAGCTAGCATGGAGCACCGGGGAGCTGTTTTTT. Amino acids: CASSLRELAWSTGELFF.

The genes are TRBV5-1 and TRBJ2-2; D is undetermined. CDR1 SGHRS and CDR2 YFSETQ come from the germline V gene. There are 14 residues in the CDR3. Trimming took 6 bases from V and 2 from J, leaving 11 bases between them. In DNA, the CDR3 is TGCGCCAGCAAGCCAGGAAGCAACACCGGGGAGCTGTTTTTT. Protein product: CASKPGSNTGELFF.

This sequence joins TRBV6-1 and TRBJ2-1; D is perhaps TRBD2 (5 bases). V lost 0 bases and J 3 bases, leaving 9 bases between the germline ends. There are 15 residues in the CDR3. Germline lookup yields CDR1 MNHNS and CDR2 SASEGT. CDR3 in DNA: TGTGCCAGCAGTGAAGCACTAGGAGGCTACAATGAGCAGTTCTTC. This translates into CASSEALGGYNEQFF.

The V gene is TRBV28, the J gene TRBJ1-5, with D unresolved. Germline V gene lookup returns CDR1 MDHEN and CDR2 SYDVKM. With 5 bases removed from V and 4 bases from J, the gap between germline ends came to 18 bases. This CDR3 is 16 amino acids long. CDR3 residues: CASSRRRRVVNQPQHF. The CDR3 region has the DNA TGTGCCAGCAGTAGGAGGCGTCGAGTGGTTAATCAGCCCCAGCATTTT.

The chain links TRBV6-1 to TRBJ2-2; D gene ambiguous. Germline V gene lookup returns CDR1 MNHNS and CDR2 SASEGT. Between the trimmed V and J ends, which lost 7 bases and 2 bases, there was a span of 8 bases. This CDR3 is built from 13 residues. The CDR3 loop is CASKIGNTGELFF. DNA of the CDR3: TGTGCCAGCAAGATAGGTAACACCGGGGAGCTGTTTTTT.

In its sample, this clone was seen a few times. The chain uses TRBV5-1 and TRBJ2-2; no clear D gene. V lost 4 bases and J 5 bases, leaving 12 bases between the germline ends. Germline V gene lookup returns CDR1 SGHRS and CDR2 YFSETQ. This CDR3 region has 14 residues. For the CDR3, the DNA is TGCGCCAGCAGCGCCCAAAGCAGAACCGGGGAGCTGTTTTTT. It specifies CASSAQSRTGELFF.

The chain uses TRBV11-2 and TRBJ2-5; 9 bases match TRBD1. The V gene's germline CDR1 is SGHAT and CDR2 FQNNGV. Losses at the gene ends were 2 bases for V and 0 bases for J; bases not matched to a gene: 4. There are 16 residues in the CDR3. CDR3 residues: CASSLNDRGYQETQYF. The CDR3 nucleotides are TGTGCCAGCAGCTTAAATGACAGGGGGTACCAAGAGACCCAGTACTTC.

This clone was observed a few times. The V and J genes are TRBV6-5 and TRBJ2-5; D is possibly TRBD1 (7 bases). Germline V gene sequence: CDR1 MNHEY, CDR2 SVGAGI. V was trimmed by 6 bases and J by 5 bases, leaving 19 bases between them. CDR3 length: 15 residues. The CDR3 region is CASRRPTGSGETQYF. CDR3 nucleotides: TGTGCCAGCAGGCGTCCGACAGGGAGCGGGGAGACCCAGTACTTC.

The chain carries TRBV6-1 and TRBJ2-7; D possibly corresponds to TRBD1 (6 bases). This CDR3 region has 14 residues. The germline V gene has CDR1 MNHNS and CDR2 SASEGT. V dropped 7 bases and J dropped 3 bases, with 16 bases sitting between them. The CDR3, as DNA: TGTGCCAGCACCGCACCTCGGGACAACTACGAGCAGTACTTC. It specifies CASTAPRDNYEQYF.

The chain joins TRBV7-2 to TRBJ2-1; TRBD2 matches at 10 bases. CDR3 size: 15 residues. With V trimmed by 5 bases and J by 7 bases, 8 bases remained unmatched. Germline CDR1 SGHTA, CDR2 FQGNSA. The CDR3 DNA sequence: TGTGCCAGCAGCCCTTGGACTAGCGGCTGGAATGAGCAGTTCTTC. Translating gives CASSPWTSGWNEQFF.

The V call is TRBV6-4, the J call TRBJ2-1; no definite D call. CDR3 size: 13 residues. CDR1 MRHNA and CDR2 SNTAGT come from the germline V gene. V was shortened by 3 bases and J by 9 bases, with 12 bases between the two germline ends. CDR3 nucleotides: TGTGCCAGCAGTGATTTGATGGCAACTGAGCAGTTCTTC. Encoded protein: CASSDLMATEQFF.